The 27 T cell receptor beta chains below all came from one sample that was sequenced in a study of CD8 T cells in Susac syndrome. Reverse transcription of about 0.45 to 1 ug RNA was performed with random hexamers. MiXCR, run by TCRdb on the immunoSEQ multiplex PCR reads, gives a single entry per CDR3 protein. The profile shows some 220,000 distinct CDR3 sequences, roughly 96% of them singletons. The sequencing input was CD4+ T cells from PBMCs. The origin of the receptors is a human donor with multiple sclerosis.

The chain combines TRBV29-1 with TRBJ1-5; tentatively, D is TRBD1 (6 bases). CDR1 is SQVTM and CDR2 is ANQGSEA in the germline V gene. V dropped 6 bases and J dropped 0 bases, with 12 bases sitting between them. The length of the CDR3 is 14 residues. CDR3 bases: TGCAGCGTGCAAACAGGGAATAGCAATCAGCCCCAGCATTTT. The encoded protein is CSVQTGNSNQPQHF.

The rearrangement uses TRBV25-1 and TRBJ2-7, with TRBD1 matching 8 bases. The V segment lost 4 bases and the J segment 4 bases; nucleotides outside the gene matches: 6. Germline lookup yields CDR1 MGHDK and CDR2 SYGVNS. The CDR3 totals 14 residues. This chain's CDR3 is CASSAGQGPYEQYF. The CDR3 DNA reads TGTGCCAGCAGTGCCGGACAGGGTCCTTACGAGCAGTACTTC.

The chain combines TRBV6-6 with TRBJ2-7; possibly TRBD1 for D (5 bases). CDR3 length: 14 residues. Per germline, CDR1 MNHNY and CDR2 SVGAGI (reference sequence). The V end was cut by 5 bases, the J end by 5 bases, with 16 bases between. CDR3 nucleotides: TGTGCCAGCAGTCAGACTGCCCTAGGGGACGAGCAGTACTTC. Its translation: CASSQTALGDEQYF.

This clonotype was found once. The gene calls are TRBV20-1 and TRBJ2-1; D is unresolved. CDR1 DFQATT and CDR2 SNEGSKA come from the germline V gene (reference sequence). The CDR3 has 11 residues. Trimming took 5 bases from V and 7 from J, leaving 9 bases between them. Written as DNA, the CDR3 is TGCAGTGCTGGTCCTCGGAATGAGCAGTTCTTC. This codes for CSAGPRNEQFF.

The count of this clonotype is one. The V gene is TRBV5-4, the J gene TRBJ2-5, with a possible D match to TRBD2 (6 bases). Trimming took off 0 bases at V and 5 bases at J, with 14 bases between the two ends. The CDR3 spans 15 residues. Germline V lookup: CDR1 SGHNT, CDR2 YYREEE (reference sequence). DNA of the CDR3: TGTGCCAGCAGCTTGGACAGCGGGCCGCTGGAGACCCAGTACTTC. As protein: CASSLDSGPLETQYF.

CDR3 loop: CASGGSRITDTQYF. The CDR3 DNA reads TGTGCCAGTGGGGGAAGCCGAATCACAGATACGCAGTATTTT. This sequence joins TRBV9 and TRBJ2-3, with D perhaps being TRBD1 or TRBD2 (5 bases each). From germline, CDR1 is SGDLS and CDR2 YYNGEE. There are 14 residues in the CDR3. Trimming stripped 8 bases from V and 2 bases from J, with 15 bases between.

The rearrangement uses TRBV5-1 and TRBJ2-7; 10 bases match TRBD1. CDR1 is SGHRS, CDR2 YFSETQ, per germline. CDR3 size: 15 residues. With 0 bases clipped from V and 5 bases from J, the junction kept 5 bases outside the gene matches. The CDR3 DNA reads as TGCGCCAGCAGCTTGGAGGGACAGGGGTCCCACGAGCAGTACTTC. Translated, it gives CASSLEGQGSHEQYF. Full variable domain (missing parts from reference TRBV5-1 and TRBJ2-7): KAGVTQTPRYLIKTRGQQVTLSCSPISGHRSVSWYQQTPGQGLQFLFEYFSETQRNKGNFPGRFSGRQFSNSRSEMNVSTLELGDSALYLCASSLEGQGSHEQYFGPGTRLTVT.

The rearrangement uses TRBV6-2 or TRBV6-3 and TRBJ2-1; 8 nucleotides align to TRBD1. V was clipped by 2 bases and J by 3 bases; unmatched bases: 9. The CDR3 spans 17 residues. Germline loops: CDR1 MNHEY, CDR2 SVGEGT. Written as DNA, the CDR3 is TGTGCCAGCAGTTACGGGCCGGACAGGGTCAACTACAATGAGCAGTTCTTC. The encoded protein is CASSYGPDRVNYNEQFF.

The gene calls are TRBV30 and TRBJ2-2; D is unresolved. CDR3 length: 11 residues. Germline V gene sequence: CDR1 GTSNPN, CDR2 SVGIG (reference sequence). Trimming pared 2 bases from V and 5 bases from J, leaving 3 bases between. The CDR3 sequence: CAWSRTGELFF. In DNA, the CDR3 is TGTGCCTGGAGTCGGACCGGGGAGCTGTTTTTT. The full variable domain, with the rest looked up from reference TRBV30 and TRBJ2-2, is SQTIHQWPATLVQPVGSPLSLECTVEGTSNPNLYWYRQAAGRGLQLLFYSVGIGQISSEVPQNLSASRPQDRQFILSSKKLLLSDSGFYLCAWSRTGELFFGEGSRLTVL.

The chain employs TRBV20-1 and TRBJ2-5; D remains unclear. The CDR3 is 14 amino acids. Trimming shortened V by 0 bases and J by 3 bases, and 11 bases separated the two germline ends. Germline values: CDR1 DFQATT, CDR2 SNEGSKA (reference sequence). Here the CDR3 reads CSARDIVFEETQYF. CDR3 nucleotide sequence: TGCAGTGCTAGAGATATTGTCTTCGAAGAGACCCAGTACTTC.

The DNA of the CDR3 is TGTGCCAGCAGTAAATCCAGCGGGAGGGCGGAGACCCAGTACTTC. Translation: CASSKSSGRAETQYF. The chain uses TRBV2 and TRBJ2-5, with 10 positions matching TRBD2. Trimming took 5 bases from V and 5 from J; bases not matched to a gene: 8. The CDR3 has 15 residues. Per germline, CDR1 SNHLY and CDR2 FYNNEI.

The chain recombines TRBV19 with TRBJ2-1, with 7 positions matching TRBD1. CDR3 length: 15 residues. Trimming removed 7 bases from V and 4 bases from J; junction bases left unmatched: 10. Germline V gives CDR1 LNHDA, CDR2 SQIVND (reference sequence). CDR3 loop: CASKPSDRSYNEQFF. The CDR3, as DNA: TGTGCCAGTAAACCGTCGGACAGGAGTTACAATGAGCAGTTCTTC.

The chain combines TRBV20-1 with TRBJ2-1; a weak D match, TRBD2 (6 bases). The CDR3 spans 12 residues. V lost 5 bases and J 5 bases, leaving 10 bases between the germline ends. The germline V gene has CDR1 DFQATT and CDR2 SNEGSKA (reference sequence). This CDR3 reads CSAGRTNNEQFF. The CDR3, as DNA: TGCAGTGCTGGGAGGACAAACAATGAGCAGTTCTTC.

The chain couples TRBV29-1 to TRBJ2-7, with TRBD1 matching over 8 bases. This CDR3 has 14 amino acids. The germline V gene has CDR1 SQVTM and CDR2 ANQGSEA. The V gene end was trimmed by 5 bases and the J gene end by 0 bases; junction bases not matched to a gene: 6. The CDR3 loop is CSVFGQGNSYEQYF. The CDR3 DNA is TGCAGCGTTTTTGGACAGGGTAACTCCTACGAGCAGTACTTC.

The chain couples TRBV7-9 to TRBJ2-3; D gene uncertain. Looked up from germline, CDR1 is SEHNR and CDR2 is FQNEAQ (reference sequence). Trimming left V 2 bases short and J 1 base short, with 7 bases between. The CDR3 consists of 14 residues. The CDR3 loop is CASSLRGGTDTQYF. The CDR3 DNA sequence: TGTGCCAGCAGCTTACGCGGAGGCACAGATACGCAGTATTTT.

V and J are TRBV5-1 and TRBJ2-7; unclear D gene. CDR3 length equals 12 residues. CDR1 and CDR2 (germline): SGHRS, YFSETQ. Trimming stripped 4 bases from V and 7 bases from J, with 12 bases between. The CDR3 sequence: CASSATKGEQYF. The CDR3 DNA reads as TGCGCCAGCAGCGCCACAAAAGGGGAGCAGTACTTC.

The chain couples TRBV29-1 to TRBJ2-5; perhaps TRBD2 as D (5 bases). V lost 3 bases and J lost 5, with 19 bases in between. Germline assignment: CDR1 SQVTM and CDR2 ANQGSEA. CDR3 length: 15 residues. CDR3 nucleotide sequence: TGCAGCGTTGACCCCCCCGGGGATTGGTGGGAGACCCAGTACTTC. Its translation: CSVDPPGDWWETQYF. The full variable domain, in which reference TRBV29-1 and TRBJ2-5 provide the parts outside the CDR3, is SAVISQKPSRDICQRGTSLTIQCQVDSQVTMMFWYRQQPGQSLTLIATANQGSEATYESGFVIDKFPISRPNLTFSTLTVSNMSPEDSSIYLCSVDPPGDWWETQYFGPGTRLLVL.

The chain is built from TRBV20-1 and TRBJ2-5; 14 bases agree with TRBD2. Germline-derived CDR1 and CDR2 are DFQATT and SNEGSKA (reference sequence). The CDR3 spans 15 residues. V shed 6 bases and J 2 bases; nucleotides not matched to a gene: 5. The CDR3 bases are TGCAGTGCAACCGGGACTAGCGGGGGACAAGAGACCCAGTACTTC. Translating it yields CSATGTSGGQETQYF.

The CDR3 reads CAGADRAGFSSYEQYF. CDR3 nucleotide sequence: TGTGCCGGCGCCGACAGGGCAGGTTTTAGCTCCTACGAGCAGTACTTC. V and J are TRBV6-1 and TRBJ2-7; 7 bases line up with TRBD1. The length of the CDR3 is 16 residues. V gave up 11 bases and J gave up 0 bases; unmatched junction bases: 16. Germline loops: CDR1 MNHNS, CDR2 SASEGT.

The chain carries TRBV29-1 and TRBJ1-1; D remains unclear. Germline V gene data show CDR1 as SQVTM and CDR2 as ANQGSEA. Trimming removed 8 bases from V and 1 base from J, with 14 bases in between. CDR3 length: 13 residues. This chain's CDR3 is CSSKRNTNTEAFF. The CDR3 DNA sequence: TGCAGCAGCAAGCGGAACACGAACACTGAAGCTTTCTTT.

The genes are TRBV6-5 and TRBJ2-7, with TRBD1 matching over 7 bases. Germline V lookup: CDR1 MNHEY, CDR2 SVGAGI. The CDR3 covers 13 residues. With V trimmed by 10 bases and J by 9 bases, 15 bases remained unmatched. CDR3 nucleotides: TGTGCCAACCAACAGGGGCCGACTTTCCTGCAGTACTTC. Its translation: CANQQGPTFLQYF.

This clonotype has a handful of counts. The chain is built from TRBV3-1 and TRBJ1-5; 8 bases line up with TRBD1. CDR1 and CDR2 from the germline V gene are LGHDT and YNNKEL (reference sequence). Trimming at V came to 5 bases and at J to 6 bases, leaving 3 bases not matched to a gene. The CDR3 has 13 residues. DNA for the CDR3: TGTGCCAGCAGCGACAGGGGATCTCAGCCCCAGCATTTT. Encoded protein: CASSDRGSQPQHF.

The chain carries TRBV20-1 and TRBJ2-2, with 8 bases matching TRBD2. The CDR3 is 15 residues long. The germline V gene has CDR1 DFQATT and CDR2 SNEGSKA (reference sequence). Unmatched junction bases numbered 9, after V lost 6 bases and J lost 3 bases. CDR3: CSAKIAGTYTGELFF. Here the CDR3 DNA reads TGCAGTGCGAAGATAGCGGGGACTTACACCGGGGAGCTGTTTTTT.

Here the CDR3 reads CASSTSDAYEQYF. CDR3 sequence (DNA): TGTGCCAGCAGCACCTCGGACGCCTACGAGCAGTACTTC. The chain employs TRBV7-9 and TRBJ2-7, with no clear D. Trimming took 5 bases from V and 2 from J, leaving 10 bases between them. Germline values: CDR1 SEHNR, CDR2 FQNEAQ (reference sequence). The CDR3 consists of 13 residues.

CDR3 nucleotides: TGTGCCAGCAGCCGCGTTCCCCGGACAGGTGAAGCTTTCTTT. Protein sequence: CASSRVPRTGEAFF. The chain recombines TRBV3-1 with TRBJ1-1; 7 bases are a match to TRBD1. The CDR3 contains 14 residues. Germline CDR1 reads LGHDT; CDR2 reads YNNKEL (reference sequence). After removal of 4 bases from V and 7 bases from J, the junction contained 9 bases not matched to a gene.

The chain links TRBV20-1 to TRBJ1-1, with D unresolved. The CDR3 runs to 12 residues. With 4 bases removed from V and 1 base from J, the gap between germline ends came to 7 bases. Germline assignment: CDR1 DFQATT and CDR2 SNEGSKA (reference sequence). The CDR3 nucleotides read TGCAGTGCTAATAAGTGGAACACTGAAGCTTTCTTT. This encodes CSANKWNTEAFF.

The chain combines TRBV3-1 with TRBJ2-3; 9 bases line up with TRBD2. The CDR3 runs to 15 residues. Trimming took 4 bases from V and 3 from J; bases not matched to a gene: 5. Looked up from germline, CDR1 is LGHDT and CDR2 is YNNKEL (reference sequence). The CDR3 DNA reads TGTGCCAGCAGCCCTAGCGGGATGAGGACAGATACGCAGTATTTT. It yields the protein CASSPSGMRTDTQYF.